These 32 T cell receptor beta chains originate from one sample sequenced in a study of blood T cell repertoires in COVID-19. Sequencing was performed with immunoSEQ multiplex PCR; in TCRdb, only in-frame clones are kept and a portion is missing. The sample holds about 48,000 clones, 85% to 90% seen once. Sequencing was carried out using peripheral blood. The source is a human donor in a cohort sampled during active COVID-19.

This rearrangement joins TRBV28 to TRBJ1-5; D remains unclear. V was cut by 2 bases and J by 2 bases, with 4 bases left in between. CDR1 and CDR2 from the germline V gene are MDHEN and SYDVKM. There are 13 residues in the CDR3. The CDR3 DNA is TGTGCCAGCAGTTTACCTGGCAATCAGCCCCAGCATTTT. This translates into CASSLPGNQPQHF. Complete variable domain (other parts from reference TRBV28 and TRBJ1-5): DVKVTQSSRYLVKRTGEKVFLECVQDMDHENMFWYRQDPGLGLRLIYFSYDVKMKEKGDIPEGYSVSREKKERFSLILESASTNQTSMYLCASSLPGNQPQHFGDGTRLSIL.

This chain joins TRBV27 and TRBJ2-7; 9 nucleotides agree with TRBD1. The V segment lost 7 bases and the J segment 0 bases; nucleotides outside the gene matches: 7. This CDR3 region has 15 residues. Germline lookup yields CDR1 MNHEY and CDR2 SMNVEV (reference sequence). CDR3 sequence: CASTLRGQGSYEQYF. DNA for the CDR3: TGTGCCAGCACCCTCAGGGGACAGGGCTCCTACGAGCAGTACTTC.

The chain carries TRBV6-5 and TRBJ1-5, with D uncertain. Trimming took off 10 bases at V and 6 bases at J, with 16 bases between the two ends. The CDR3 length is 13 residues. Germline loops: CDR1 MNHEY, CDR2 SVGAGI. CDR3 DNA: TGTGCCACCGATTCCGTGGAGGGTCAGCCCCAGCATTTT. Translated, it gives CATDSVEGQPQHF.

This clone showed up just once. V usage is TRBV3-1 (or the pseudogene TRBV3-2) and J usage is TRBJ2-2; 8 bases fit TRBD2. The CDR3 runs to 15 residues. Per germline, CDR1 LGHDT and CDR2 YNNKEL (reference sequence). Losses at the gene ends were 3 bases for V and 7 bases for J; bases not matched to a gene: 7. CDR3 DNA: TGTGCCAGCAGCCACACCGGGACTAGAGGCGGGGAGCTGTTTTTT. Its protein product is CASSHTGTRGGELFF.

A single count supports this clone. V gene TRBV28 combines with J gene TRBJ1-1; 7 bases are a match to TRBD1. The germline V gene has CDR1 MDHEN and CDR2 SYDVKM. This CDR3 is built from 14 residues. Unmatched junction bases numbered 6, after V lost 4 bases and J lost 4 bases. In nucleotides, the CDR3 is TGTGCCAGCAGTTCGACCGGGACAGCCACTGAAGCTTTCTTT. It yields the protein CASSSTGTATEAFF.

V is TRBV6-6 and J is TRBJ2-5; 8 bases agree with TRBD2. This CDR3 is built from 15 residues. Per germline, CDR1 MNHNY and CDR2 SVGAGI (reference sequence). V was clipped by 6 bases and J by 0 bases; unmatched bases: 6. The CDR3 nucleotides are TGTGCCAGCAGCCAAGCGGGAGTAGACCAAGAGACCCAGTACTTC. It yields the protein CASSQAGVDQETQYF.

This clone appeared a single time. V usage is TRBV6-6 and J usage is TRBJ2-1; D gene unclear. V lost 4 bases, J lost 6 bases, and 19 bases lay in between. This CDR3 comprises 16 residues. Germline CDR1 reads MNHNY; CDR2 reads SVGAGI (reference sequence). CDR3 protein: CASSSRSAQLTNEQFF. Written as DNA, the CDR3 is TGTGCCAGCAGTTCCCGTTCGGCGCAACTAACCAATGAGCAGTTCTTC.

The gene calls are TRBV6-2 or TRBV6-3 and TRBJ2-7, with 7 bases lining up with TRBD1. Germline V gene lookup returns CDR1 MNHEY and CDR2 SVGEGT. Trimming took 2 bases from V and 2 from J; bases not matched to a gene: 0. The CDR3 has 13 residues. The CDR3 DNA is TGTGCCAGCAGTTACGACAGGGCCTACGAGCAGTACTTC. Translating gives CASSYDRAYEQYF.

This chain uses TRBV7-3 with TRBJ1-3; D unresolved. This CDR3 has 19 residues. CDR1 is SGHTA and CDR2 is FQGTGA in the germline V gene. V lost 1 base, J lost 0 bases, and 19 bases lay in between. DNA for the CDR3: TGTGCCAGCAGCTTAAGACGATATACGCCAGGCGACTCTGGAAACACCATATATTTT. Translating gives CASSLRRYTPGDSGNTIYF.

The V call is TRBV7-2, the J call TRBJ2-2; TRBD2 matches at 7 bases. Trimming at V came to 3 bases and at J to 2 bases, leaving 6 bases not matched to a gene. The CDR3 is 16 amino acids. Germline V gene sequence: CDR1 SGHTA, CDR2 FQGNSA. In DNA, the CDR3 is TGTGCCAGCAGCTTCGCCCCGGGACTAAACACCGGGGAGCTGTTTTTT. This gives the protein CASSFAPGLNTGELFF. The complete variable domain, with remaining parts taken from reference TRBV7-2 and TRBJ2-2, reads GAGVSQSPSNKVTEKGKDVELRCDPISGHTALYWYRQSLGQGLEFLIYFQGNSAPDKSGLPSDRFSAERTGGSVSTLTIQRTQQEDSAVYLCASSFAPGLNTGELFFGEGSRLTVL.

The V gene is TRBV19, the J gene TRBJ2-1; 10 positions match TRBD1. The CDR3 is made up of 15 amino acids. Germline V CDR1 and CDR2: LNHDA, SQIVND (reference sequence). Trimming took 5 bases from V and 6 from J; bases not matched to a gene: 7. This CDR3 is CASSVGTGASNEQFF. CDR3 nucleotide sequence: TGTGCCAGTAGTGTCGGGACAGGGGCCTCCAATGAGCAGTTCTTC.

The CDR3 DNA reads TGTGCCAGCAGCTACGGGACTAACAAACAAGAGACCCAGTACTTC. Translation gives CASSYGTNKQETQYF. This chain links TRBV4-2 with TRBJ2-5; 7 bases agree with TRBD2. Germline CDR1 reads LGHNA; CDR2 reads YNFKEQ. V gave up 5 bases and J gave up 2 bases; unmatched junction bases: 8. The CDR3 runs to 15 residues.

The CDR3 sequence is CASSAGQTYEQYF. Here the CDR3 DNA reads TGTGCCAGCAGCGCGGGACAGACCTACGAGCAGTACTTC. The chain has TRBV11-2 and TRBJ2-7; D might be TRBD1 (7 bases). This CDR3 has 13 amino acids. V dropped 5 bases and J dropped 2 bases, with 10 bases sitting between them. Germline CDR1 SGHAT, CDR2 FQNNGV.

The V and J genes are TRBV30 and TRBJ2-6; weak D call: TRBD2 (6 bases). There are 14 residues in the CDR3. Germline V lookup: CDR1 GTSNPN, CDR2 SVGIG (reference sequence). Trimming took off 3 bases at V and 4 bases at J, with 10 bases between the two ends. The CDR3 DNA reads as TGTGCCTGGAGCCGGGCGGGAGGGGCCAACGTCCTGACTTTC. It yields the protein CAWSRAGGANVLTF.

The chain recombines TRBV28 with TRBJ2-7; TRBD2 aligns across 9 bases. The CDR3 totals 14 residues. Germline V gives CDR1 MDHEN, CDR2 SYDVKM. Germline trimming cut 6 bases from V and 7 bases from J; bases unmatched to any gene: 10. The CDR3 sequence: CASRTGLAVVEQYF. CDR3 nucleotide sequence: TGTGCCAGCAGGACGGGACTAGCTGTAGTTGAGCAGTACTTC.

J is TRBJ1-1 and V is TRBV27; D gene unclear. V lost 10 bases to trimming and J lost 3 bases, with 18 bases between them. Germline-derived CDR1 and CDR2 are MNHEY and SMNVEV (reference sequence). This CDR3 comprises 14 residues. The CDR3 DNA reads TGTGCCACCCGTCCTGGTGGAGCATACACTGAAGCTTTCTTT. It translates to CATRPGGAYTEAFF.

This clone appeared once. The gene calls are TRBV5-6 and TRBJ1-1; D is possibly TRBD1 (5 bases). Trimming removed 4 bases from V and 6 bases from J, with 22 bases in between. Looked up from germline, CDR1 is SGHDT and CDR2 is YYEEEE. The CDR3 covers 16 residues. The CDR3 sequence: CASSGRRGQGISEAFF. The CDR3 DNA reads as TGTGCCAGCAGCGGGAGGCGGGGTCAGGGAATTTCTGAAGCTTTCTTT.

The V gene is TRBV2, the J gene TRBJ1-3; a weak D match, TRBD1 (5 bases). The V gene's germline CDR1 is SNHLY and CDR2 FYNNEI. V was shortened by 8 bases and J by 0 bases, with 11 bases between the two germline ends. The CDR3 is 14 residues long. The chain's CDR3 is CASQGRFSGNTIYF. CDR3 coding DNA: TGTGCCAGCCAGGGTCGTTTCTCTGGAAACACCATATATTTT. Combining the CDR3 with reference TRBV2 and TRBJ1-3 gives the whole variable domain EPEVTQTPSHQVTQMGQEVILRCVPISNHLYFYWYRQILGQKVEFLVSFYNNEISEKSEIFDDQFSVERPDGSNFTLKIRSTKLEDSAMYFCASQGRFSGNTIYFGEGSWLTVV.

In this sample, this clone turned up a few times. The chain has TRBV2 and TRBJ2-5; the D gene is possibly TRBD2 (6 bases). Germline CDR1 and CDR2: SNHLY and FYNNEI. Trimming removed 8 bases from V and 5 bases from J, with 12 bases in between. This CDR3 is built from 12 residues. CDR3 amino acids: CASSGGRETQYF. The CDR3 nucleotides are TGTGCCAGCTCCGGGGGTAGGGAGACCCAGTACTTC.

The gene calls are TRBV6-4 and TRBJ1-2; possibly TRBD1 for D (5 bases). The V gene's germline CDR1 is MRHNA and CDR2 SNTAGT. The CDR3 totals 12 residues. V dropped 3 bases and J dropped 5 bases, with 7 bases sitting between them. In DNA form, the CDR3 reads TGTGCCAGCAGTGAGGGGGGATATGGCTACACCTTC. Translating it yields CASSEGGYGYTF.

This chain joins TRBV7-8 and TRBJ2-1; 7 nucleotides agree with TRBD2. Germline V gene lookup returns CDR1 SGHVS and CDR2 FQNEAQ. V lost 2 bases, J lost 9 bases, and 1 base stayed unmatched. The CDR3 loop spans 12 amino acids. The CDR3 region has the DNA TGTGCCAGCAGCTTACTAGCGGTTGAGCAGTTCTTC. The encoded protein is CASSLLAVEQFF.

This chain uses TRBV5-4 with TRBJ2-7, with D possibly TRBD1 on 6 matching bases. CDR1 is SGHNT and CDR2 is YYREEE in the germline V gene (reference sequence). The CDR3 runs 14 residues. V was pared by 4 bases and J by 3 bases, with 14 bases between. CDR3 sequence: CASSARQDFYEQYF. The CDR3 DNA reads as TGTGCCAGCAGCGCAAGACAGGATTTCTACGAGCAGTACTTC.

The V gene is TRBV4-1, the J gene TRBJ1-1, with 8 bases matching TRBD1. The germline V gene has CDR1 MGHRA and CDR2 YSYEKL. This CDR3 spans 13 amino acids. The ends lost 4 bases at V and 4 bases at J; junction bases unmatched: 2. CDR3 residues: CASSRTGGTEAFF. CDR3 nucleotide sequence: TGCGCCAGCAGCCGAACAGGGGGCACTGAAGCTTTCTTT.

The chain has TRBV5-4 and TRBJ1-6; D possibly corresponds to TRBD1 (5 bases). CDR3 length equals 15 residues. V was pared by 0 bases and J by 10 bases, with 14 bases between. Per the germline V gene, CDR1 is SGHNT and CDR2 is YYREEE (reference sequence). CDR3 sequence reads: CASSLGQPDGSPLHF. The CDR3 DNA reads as TGTGCCAGCAGCTTGGGACAGCCTGACGGGTCACCCCTCCACTTT.

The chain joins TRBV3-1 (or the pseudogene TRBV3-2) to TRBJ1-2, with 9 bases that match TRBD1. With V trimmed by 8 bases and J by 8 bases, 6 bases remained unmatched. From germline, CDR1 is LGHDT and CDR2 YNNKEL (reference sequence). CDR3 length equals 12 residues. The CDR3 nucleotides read TGTGCCAGCGGGACAGGGCATTGGGGCTACACCTTC. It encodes CASGTGHWGYTF.

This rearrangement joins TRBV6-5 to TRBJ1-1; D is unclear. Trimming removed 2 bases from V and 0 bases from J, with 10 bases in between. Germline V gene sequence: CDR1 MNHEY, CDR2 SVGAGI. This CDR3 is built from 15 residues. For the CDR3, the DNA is TGTGCCAGCAGTTACATTCGGTTTTTGAACACTGAAGCTTTCTTT. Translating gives CASSYIRFLNTEAFF.

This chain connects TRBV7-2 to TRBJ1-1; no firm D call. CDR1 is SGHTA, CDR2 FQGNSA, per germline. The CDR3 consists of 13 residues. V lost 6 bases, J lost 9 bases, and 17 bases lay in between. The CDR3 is CASSARGGFQAFF. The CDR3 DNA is TGTGCCAGCAGTGCGAGAGGAGGTTTTCAAGCTTTCTTT.

CDR3 DNA: TGTGCCAGCAGCTCCGGGACTAGCGGCTACAATGAGCAGTTCTTC. Protein product: CASSSGTSGYNEQFF. The rearrangement links TRBV27 to TRBJ2-1; 11 nucleotides match TRBD2. In germline, CDR1 is MNHEY, CDR2 SMNVEV (reference sequence). The CDR3 has 15 amino acids. V was clipped by 6 bases and J by 3 bases; unmatched bases: 4.

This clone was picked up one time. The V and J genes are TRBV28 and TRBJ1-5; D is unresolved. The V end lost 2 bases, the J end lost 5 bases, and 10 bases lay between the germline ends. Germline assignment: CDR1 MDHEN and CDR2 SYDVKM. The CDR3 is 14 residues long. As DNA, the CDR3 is TGTGCCAGCAGTTTAGGTGACACTTATCAGCCCCAGCATTTT. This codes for CASSLGDTYQPQHF.

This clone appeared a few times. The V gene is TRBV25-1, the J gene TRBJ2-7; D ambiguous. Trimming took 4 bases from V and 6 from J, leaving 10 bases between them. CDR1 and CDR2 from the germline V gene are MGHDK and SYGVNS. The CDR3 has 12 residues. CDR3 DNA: TGTGCCAGCAGTGTAGCTATCTCCGAGCAGTACTTC. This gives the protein CASSVAISEQYF.

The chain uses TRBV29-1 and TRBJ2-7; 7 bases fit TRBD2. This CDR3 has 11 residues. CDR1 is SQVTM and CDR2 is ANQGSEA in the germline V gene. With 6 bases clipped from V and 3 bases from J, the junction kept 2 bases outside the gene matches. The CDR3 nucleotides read TGCAGCGTGGGGGGGTTCTACGAGCAGTACTTC. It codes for CSVGGFYEQYF.

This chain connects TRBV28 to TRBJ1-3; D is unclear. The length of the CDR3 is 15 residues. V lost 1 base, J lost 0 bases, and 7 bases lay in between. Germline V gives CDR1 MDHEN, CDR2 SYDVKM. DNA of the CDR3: TGTGCCAGCAGTTTATTACAGAGCTCTGGAAACACCATATATTTT. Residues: CASSLLQSSGNTIYF.